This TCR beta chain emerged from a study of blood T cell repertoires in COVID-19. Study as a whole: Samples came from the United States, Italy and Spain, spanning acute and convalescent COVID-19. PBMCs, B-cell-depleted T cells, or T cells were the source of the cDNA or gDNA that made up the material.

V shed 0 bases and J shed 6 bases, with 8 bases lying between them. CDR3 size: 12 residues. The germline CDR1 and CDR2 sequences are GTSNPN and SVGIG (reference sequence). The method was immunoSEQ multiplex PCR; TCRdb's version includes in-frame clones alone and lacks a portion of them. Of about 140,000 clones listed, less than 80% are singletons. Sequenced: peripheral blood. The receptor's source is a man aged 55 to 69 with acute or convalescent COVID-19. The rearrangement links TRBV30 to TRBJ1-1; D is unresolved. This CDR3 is CAWSVRGAEAFF. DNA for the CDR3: TGTGCCTGGAGTGTACGGGGTGCTGAAGCTTTCTTT.